This T cell receptor (beta chain) was profiled in a study of T cells in Graves' hyperthyroidism and ophthalmopathy. With V trimmed by 5 bases and J by 5 bases, 16 bases remained unmatched. This CDR3 region has 17 residues. CDR1 is GTSNPN and CDR2 is SVGIG in the germline V gene (reference sequence). Using RNA transcripts as the source, TCR beta CDR3 regions were amplified. The HTBI primer set was used in a first-round RT-PCR of the TCR CDR3. A single record per CDR3 protein comes from TCRdb applying MiXCR to the multiplex PCR reads. Among 650,000 to 750,000 distinct CDR3 sequences, 14% were seen once, and the ten largest hold more than 8.5%.

The clonotype originates from a woman in her late teens or twenties with Graves' hyperthyroidism. The specimen sequenced was blood. V and J are TRBV30 and TRBJ2-7; 12 bases line up with TRBD1. The chain's CDR3 is CAWCAPIWGDRGHEQYF. CDR3 coding DNA: TGTGCCTGGTGTGCACCTATTTGGGGGGACAGGGGGCACGAGCAGTACTTC.